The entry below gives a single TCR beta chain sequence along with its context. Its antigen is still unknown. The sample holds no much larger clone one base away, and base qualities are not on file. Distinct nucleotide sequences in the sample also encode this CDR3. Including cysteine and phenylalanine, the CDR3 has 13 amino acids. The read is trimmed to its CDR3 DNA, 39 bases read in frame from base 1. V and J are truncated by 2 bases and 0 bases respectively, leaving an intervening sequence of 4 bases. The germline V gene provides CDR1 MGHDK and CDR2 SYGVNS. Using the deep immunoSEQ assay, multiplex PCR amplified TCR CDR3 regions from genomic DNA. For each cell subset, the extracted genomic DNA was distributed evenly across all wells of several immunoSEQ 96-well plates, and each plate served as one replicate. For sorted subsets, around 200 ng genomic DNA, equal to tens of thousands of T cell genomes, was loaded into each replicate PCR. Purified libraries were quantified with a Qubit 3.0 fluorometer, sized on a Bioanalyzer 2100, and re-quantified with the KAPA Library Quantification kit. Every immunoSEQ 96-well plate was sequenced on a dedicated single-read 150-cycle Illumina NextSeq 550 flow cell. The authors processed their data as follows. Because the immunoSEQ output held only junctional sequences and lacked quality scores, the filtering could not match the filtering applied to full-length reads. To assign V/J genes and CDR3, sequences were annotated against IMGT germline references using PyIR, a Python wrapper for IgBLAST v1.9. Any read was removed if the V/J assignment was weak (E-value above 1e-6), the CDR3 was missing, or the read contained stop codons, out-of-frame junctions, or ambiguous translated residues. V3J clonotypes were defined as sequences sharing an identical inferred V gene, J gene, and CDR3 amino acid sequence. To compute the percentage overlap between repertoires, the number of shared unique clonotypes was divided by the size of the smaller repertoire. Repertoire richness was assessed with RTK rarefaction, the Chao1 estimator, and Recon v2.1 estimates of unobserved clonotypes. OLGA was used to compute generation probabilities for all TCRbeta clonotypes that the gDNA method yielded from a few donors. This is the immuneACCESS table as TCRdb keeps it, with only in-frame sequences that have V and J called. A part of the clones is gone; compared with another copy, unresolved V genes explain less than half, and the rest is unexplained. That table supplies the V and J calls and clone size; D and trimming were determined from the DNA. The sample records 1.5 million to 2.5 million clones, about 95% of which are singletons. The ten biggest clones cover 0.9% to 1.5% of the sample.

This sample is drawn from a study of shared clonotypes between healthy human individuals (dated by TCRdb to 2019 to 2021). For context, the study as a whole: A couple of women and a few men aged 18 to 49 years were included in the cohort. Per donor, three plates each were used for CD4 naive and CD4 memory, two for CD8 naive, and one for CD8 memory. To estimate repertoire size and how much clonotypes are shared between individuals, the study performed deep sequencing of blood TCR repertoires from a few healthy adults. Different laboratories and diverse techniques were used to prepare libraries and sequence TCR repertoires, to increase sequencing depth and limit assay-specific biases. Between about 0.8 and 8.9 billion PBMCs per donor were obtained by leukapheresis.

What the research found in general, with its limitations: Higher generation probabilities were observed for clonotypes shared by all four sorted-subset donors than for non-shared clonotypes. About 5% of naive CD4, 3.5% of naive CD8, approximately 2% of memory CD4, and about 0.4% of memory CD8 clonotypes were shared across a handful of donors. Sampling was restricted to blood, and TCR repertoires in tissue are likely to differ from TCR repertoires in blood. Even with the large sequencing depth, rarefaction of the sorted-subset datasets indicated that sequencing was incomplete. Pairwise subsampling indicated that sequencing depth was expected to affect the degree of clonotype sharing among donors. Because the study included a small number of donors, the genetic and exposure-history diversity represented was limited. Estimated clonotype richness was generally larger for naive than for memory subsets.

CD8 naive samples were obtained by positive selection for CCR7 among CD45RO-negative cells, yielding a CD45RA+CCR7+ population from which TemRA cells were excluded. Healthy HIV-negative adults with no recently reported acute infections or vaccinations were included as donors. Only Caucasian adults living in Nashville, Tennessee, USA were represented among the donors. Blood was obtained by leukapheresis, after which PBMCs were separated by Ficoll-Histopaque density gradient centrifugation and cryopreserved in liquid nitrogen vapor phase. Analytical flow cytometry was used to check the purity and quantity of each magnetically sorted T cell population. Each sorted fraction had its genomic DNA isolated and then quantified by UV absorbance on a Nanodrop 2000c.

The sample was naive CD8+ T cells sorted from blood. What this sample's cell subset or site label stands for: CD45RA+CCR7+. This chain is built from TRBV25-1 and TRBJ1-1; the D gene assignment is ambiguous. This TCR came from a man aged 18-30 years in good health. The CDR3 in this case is CASSEGVNTEAFF. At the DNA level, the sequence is TGTGCCAGCAGTGAAGGGGTGAACACTGAAGCTTTCTTT.